The rows below give T cell receptor beta chains drawn from one sample of a study of blood T cells in healthy people across ages. A single record per CDR3 protein comes from TCRdb applying MiXCR to the 5' RACE reads. The sample yields 1,500,000 or so distinct CDR3 sequences, approximately 43% seen once. The material sequenced was blood. These receptors were taken from a woman aged 18 to 35 in good health. Both conserved end residues are part of each CDR3. The order of the fields is D gene, V gene, CDR3 protein. A D gene is named only where the DNA matches it firmly.

>.|TRBV27
CASSWVGLADYNEQFF
>TRBD1|TRBV4-3
CASSQDGGTGSQQYF
>TRBD2|TRBV27
CASSPLASGVKNIQYF
>TRBD1|TRBV7-9
CASSFTYRGTDEKLFF
>.|TRBV7-8
CASSFGGLAGELFF
>.|TRBV7-9
CASSLVANEQYF
>.|TRBV5-1
CASSPSTGIDGYTF
>TRBD2|TRBV20-1
CSARLLAGSGANVLTF
>.|TRBV7-2
CAGSSQGLLSGANVLTF
>.|TRBV10-3
CAISDEGQGKNIQYF
>TRBD2|TRBV6-5
CASSYGEGSVSYNEQFF
>.|TRBV12-3/TRBV12-4
CASSLVIEVSFDTQYF
>TRBD1|TRBV11-1
CASTQGDRAHNEQFF
>.|TRBV5-1
CASSKDPDTEAFF
>TRBD1|TRBV12-3/TRBV12-4
CASSSQGASRGYTF
>.|TRBV20-1
CSARETGSYGYTF